The entry that follows covers one T cell receptor beta chain sequence. V lost 1 base to trimming and J lost 0 bases, with 7 bases between them. The CDR3 loop spans 15 amino acids. Germline CDR1 reads PRHDT; CDR2 reads FYEKMQ (reference sequence). The data were obtained in a study of blood T cell repertoires in COVID-19. As for the study in general: Recovered status in Cohort 3 required two negative PCRs, clearance, or symptom resolution.

Some clones are missing from TCRdb's copy, which holds only in-frame ones; the method was immunoSEQ multiplex PCR. This table has roughly 200,000 clones, approximately 90% appearing once. V and J are TRBV13 and TRBJ2-1; D possibly corresponds to TRBD2 (6 bases). The sample consisted of PBMCs or T cells enriched from blood (not recorded which). The TCR comes from a middle-aged woman in a cohort exposed to, infected with or recovered from COVID-19 (not recorded which). The CDR3 sequence: CASSLVRGSYNEQFF. CDR3 nucleotide sequence: TGTGCCAGCAGCTTAGTGCGGGGCTCCTACAATGAGCAGTTCTTC.